This T cell receptor (beta chain) was identified in a study of blood T cell repertoires in COVID-19. Study-wide background: The origin of the acute and convalescent COVID-19 samples was the United States, Italy and Spain. In each case, the material was cDNA or gDNA derived from T cells, B-cell-depleted T cells, or PBMCs.

In the 2 weeks before study entry, exposed participants met a COVID-19 case, which was PCR-confirmed or clinician-diagnosed. This clone appeared a single time. V was pared by 4 bases and J by 5 bases, with 6 bases of the junction left unmatched. CDR3 size: 15 residues. Germline V gene sequence: CDR1 SGHRS, CDR2 YFSETQ. Per the original data handling: By means of reference gene primer amplification, nucleated cell counts were estimated. Generated by immunoSEQ multiplex PCR, the TCRdb table keeps only in-frame clones and is missing some. V, J and clone size are taken as reported in that table, and D and trimming were inferred from the DNA itself. The sample records about 320,000 clones, more than 90% being singletons.

V and J are TRBV5-1 and TRBJ1-4; 9 bases fit TRBD1. The sequence derives from a woman between 25 and 40 years old who had been exposed to COVID-19. The sequenced material came from PBMCs or T cells enriched from blood (not recorded which). The DNA of the CDR3 is TGCGCCAGCAGCGGATCCGGGACAGGGAATGAAAAACTGTTTTTT. Protein sequence: CASSGSGTGNEKLFF.